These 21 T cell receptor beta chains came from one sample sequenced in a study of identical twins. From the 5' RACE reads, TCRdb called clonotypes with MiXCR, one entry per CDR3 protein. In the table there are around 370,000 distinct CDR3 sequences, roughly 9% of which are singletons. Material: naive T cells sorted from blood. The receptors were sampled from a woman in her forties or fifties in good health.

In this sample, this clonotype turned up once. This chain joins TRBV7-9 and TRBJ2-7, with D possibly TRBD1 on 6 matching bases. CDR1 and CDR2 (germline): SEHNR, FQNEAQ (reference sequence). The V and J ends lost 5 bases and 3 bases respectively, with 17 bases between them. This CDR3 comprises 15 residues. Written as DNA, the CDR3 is TGTGCCAGCAGCGACCACAGGGTCCCTGGCTACGAGCAGTACTTC. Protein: CASSDHRVPGYEQYF.

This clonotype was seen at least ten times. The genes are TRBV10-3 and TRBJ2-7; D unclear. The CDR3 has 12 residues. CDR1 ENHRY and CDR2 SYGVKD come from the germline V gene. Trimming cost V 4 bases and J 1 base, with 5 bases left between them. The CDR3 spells CAISGGSYEQYF. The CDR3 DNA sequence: TGTGCCATCAGTGGGGGTTCCTACGAGCAGTACTTC.

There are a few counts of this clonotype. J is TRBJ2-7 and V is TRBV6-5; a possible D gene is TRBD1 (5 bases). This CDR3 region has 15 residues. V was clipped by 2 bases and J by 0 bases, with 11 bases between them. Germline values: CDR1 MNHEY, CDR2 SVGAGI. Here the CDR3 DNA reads TGTGCCAGCAGTTACGGCAGGGCTTTCTCCTACGAGCAGTACTTC. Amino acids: CASSYGRAFSYEQYF.

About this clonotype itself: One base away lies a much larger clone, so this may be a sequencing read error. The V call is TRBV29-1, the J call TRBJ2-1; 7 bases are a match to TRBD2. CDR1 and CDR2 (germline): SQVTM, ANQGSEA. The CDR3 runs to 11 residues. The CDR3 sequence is CSAGDYNELFF. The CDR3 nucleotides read TGCAGCGCGGGGGACTACAATGAGCTGTTCTTC.

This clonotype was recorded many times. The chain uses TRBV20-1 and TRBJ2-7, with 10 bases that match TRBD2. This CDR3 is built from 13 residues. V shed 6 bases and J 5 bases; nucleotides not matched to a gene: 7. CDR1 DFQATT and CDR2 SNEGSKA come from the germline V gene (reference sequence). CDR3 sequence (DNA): TGCAGTGCCCTAAGCGGGAGGGGCCACGAGCAGTACGTC. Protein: CSALSGRGHEQYV.

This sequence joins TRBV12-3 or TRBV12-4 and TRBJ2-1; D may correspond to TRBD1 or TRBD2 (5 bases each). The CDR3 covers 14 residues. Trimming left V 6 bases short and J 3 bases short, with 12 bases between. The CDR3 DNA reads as TGTGCCAGCAGCTGGGGGATAAGCTACAATGAGCAGTTCTTC. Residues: CASSWGISYNEQFF.

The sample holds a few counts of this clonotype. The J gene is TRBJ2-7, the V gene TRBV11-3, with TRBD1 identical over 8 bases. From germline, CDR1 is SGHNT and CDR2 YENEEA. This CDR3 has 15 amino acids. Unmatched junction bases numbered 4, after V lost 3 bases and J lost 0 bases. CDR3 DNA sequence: TGTGCCAGCAGCTTTGCGGGACAGGCCTCCTACGAGCAGTACTTC. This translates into CASSFAGQASYEQYF.

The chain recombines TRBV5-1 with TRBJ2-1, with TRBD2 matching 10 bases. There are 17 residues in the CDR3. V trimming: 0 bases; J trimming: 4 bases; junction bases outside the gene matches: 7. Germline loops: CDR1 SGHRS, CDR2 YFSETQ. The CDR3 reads CASSLELGLAIYNEQFF. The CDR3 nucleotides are TGCGCCAGCAGCTTGGAACTGGGACTAGCGATTTACAATGAGCAGTTCTTC.

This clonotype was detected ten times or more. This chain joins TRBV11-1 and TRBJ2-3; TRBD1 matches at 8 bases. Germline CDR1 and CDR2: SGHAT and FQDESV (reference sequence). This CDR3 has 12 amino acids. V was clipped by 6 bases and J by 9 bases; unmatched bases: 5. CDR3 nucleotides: TGTGCCAGCAGTCTAGGACAGGGAACGCAGTATTTT. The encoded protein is CASSLGQGTQYF.

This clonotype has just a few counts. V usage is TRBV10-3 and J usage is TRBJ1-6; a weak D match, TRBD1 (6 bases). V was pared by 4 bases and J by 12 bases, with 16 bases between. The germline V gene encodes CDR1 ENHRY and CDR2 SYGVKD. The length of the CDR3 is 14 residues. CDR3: CAISGAGVKQPLHF. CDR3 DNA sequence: TGTGCCATCAGTGGCGCAGGGGTCAAACAACCCCTCCACTTT.

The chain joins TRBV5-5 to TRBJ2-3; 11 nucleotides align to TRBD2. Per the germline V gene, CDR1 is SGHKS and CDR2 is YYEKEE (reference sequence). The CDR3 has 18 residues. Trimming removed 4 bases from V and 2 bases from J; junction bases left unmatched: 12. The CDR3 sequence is CASSQAPTLAGATDTQYF. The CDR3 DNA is TGTGCCAGCAGCCAGGCCCCAACACTAGCGGGAGCCACAGATACGCAGTATTTT. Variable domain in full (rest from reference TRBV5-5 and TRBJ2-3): DAGVTQSPTHLIKTRGQQVTLRCSPISGHKSVSWYQQVLGQGPQFIFQYYEKEERGRGNFPDRFSARQFPNYSSELNVNALLLGDSALYLCASSQAPTLAGATDTQYFGPGTRLTVL.

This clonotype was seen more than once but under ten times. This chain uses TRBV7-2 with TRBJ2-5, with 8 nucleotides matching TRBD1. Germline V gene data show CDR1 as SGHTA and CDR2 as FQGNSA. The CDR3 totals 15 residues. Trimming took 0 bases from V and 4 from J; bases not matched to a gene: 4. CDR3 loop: CASSLAGTGGETQYF. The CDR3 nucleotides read TGTGCCAGCAGCTTAGCGGGGACAGGTGGAGAGACCCAGTACTTC.

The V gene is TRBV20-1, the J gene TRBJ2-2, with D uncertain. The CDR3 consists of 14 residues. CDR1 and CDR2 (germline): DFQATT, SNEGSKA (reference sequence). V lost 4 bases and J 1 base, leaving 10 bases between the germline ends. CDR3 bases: TGCAGTGCTAAATACAGAGAGAACACCGGGGAGCTGTTTTTT. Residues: CSAKYRENTGELFF.

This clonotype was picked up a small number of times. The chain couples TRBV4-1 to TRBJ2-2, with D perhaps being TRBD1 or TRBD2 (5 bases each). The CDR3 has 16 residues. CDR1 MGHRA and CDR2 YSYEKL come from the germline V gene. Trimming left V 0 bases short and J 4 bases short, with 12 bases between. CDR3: CASSQEGTLVTGELFF. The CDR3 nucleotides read TGCGCCAGCAGCCAAGAGGGGACGCTCGTCACCGGGGAGCTGTTTTTT.

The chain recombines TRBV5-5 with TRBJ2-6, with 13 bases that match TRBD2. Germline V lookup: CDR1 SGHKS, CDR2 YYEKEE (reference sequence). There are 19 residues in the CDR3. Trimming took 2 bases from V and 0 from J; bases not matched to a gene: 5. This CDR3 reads CASSFGTSGISSGANVLTF. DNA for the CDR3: TGTGCCAGCAGCTTTGGGACTAGCGGGATAAGCTCTGGGGCCAACGTCCTGACTTTC.

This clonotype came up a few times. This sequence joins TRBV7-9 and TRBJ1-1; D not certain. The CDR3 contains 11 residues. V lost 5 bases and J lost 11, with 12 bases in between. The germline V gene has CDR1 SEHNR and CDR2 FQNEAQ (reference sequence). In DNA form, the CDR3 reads TGTGCCAGCAGCCTCCTGGAGGAGGCTTTCTTT. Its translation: CASSLLEEAFF.

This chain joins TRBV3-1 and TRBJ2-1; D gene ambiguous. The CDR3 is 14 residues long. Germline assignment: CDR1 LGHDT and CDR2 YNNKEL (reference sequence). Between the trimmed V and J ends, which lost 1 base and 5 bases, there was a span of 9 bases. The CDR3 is CASSQGHSNNEQFF. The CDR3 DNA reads TGTGCCAGCAGCCAAGGACACTCTAACAATGAGCAGTTCTTC.

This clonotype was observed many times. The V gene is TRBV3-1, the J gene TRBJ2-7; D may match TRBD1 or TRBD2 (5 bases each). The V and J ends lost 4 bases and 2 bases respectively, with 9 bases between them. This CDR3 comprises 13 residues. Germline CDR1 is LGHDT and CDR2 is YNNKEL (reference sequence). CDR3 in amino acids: CASSPGPTYEQYF. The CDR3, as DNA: TGTGCCAGCAGCCCGGGACCAACCTACGAGCAGTACTTC.

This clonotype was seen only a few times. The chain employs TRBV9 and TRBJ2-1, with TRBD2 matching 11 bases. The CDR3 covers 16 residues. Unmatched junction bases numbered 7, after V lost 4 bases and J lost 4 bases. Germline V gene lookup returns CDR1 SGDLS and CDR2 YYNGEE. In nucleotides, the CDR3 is TGTGCCAGCAGCATTCTGGGACTAGCGGATTACAATGAGCAGTTCTTC. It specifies CASSILGLADYNEQFF.

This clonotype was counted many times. CDR3 loop: CATSRDQTGELFF. The CDR3 DNA reads as TGTGCCACCAGCAGAGATCAGACCGGGGAGCTGTTTTTT. The chain combines TRBV15 with TRBJ2-2; D call uncertain. The ends were cut back, 0 bases at V and 5 bases at J, with 4 bases in the middle. This CDR3 has 13 amino acids. Germline V lookup: CDR1 LNHNV, CDR2 YYDKDF (reference sequence).

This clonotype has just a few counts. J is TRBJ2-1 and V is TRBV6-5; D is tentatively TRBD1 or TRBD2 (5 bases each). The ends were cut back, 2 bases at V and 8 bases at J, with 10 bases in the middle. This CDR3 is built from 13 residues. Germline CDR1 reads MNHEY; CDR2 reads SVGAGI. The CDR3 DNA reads TGTGCCAGCAGTTACGAGGGACCAGATGAGCAGTTCTTC. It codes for CASSYEGPDEQFF.